The 17 T cell receptor beta chains below all came from one sample that was sequenced in a study of molecular identifiers for immune sequencing clone quantification. TCRdb reprocessed the PCR reads via MiXCR and lists one record per CDR3 protein. This table has approximately 100,000 distinct CDR3 sequences, around 33% appearing once. Sequenced input: naive CD8+ T cells from blood, with Jurkat cell RNA spiked in. This sample's subset: FACS-sorted CD8+CD4-CCR7+CD45RA+ naive T cells. Every receptor here comes from a human donor in good health. Some libraries in this study had Jurkat cell RNA spiked in.

This clonotype was seen at least ten times. The chain has TRBV12-3 or TRBV12-4 and TRBJ2-1; D remains ambiguous. The CDR3 is 12 amino acids. The V end was cut by 2 bases, the J end by 7 bases, with 6 bases between. The CDR3 loop reads CASSLLRNEQFF. CDR3 in DNA: TGTGCCAGCAGTTTACTGCGGAATGAGCAGTTCTTC.

As regards this clonotype: The junction and the germline gene differ at one end; a read error may be behind it. The V and J genes are TRBV4-3 and TRBJ1-5; D is undetermined. The germline V gene has CDR1 LGHNA and CDR2 YSLEER. The CDR3 extends over 14 amino acids. In nucleotides, the CDR3 is TGCGCCGGCAGCCAAGATAGGAGCAATCAGCCCCAGCATTTT. The encoded protein is CAGSQDRSNQPQHF.

On this clonotype itself: One end of the junction fails to match germline, which may point to a read error. V gene TRBV4-3 combines with J gene TRBJ2-7; D possibly matches TRBD1 or TRBD2 (5 bases each). From germline, CDR1 is LGHNA and CDR2 YSLEER. The CDR3 runs to 15 residues. As DNA, the CDR3 is TGCGCCAGCAGCCGCAACCACCTCCGGGGCTACGAGCAGAACTTC. It is translated as CASSRNHLRGYEQNF.

V gene TRBV20-1 combines with J gene TRBJ2-3; TRBD2 agrees at 7 bases. CDR1 and CDR2 (germline): DFQATT, SNEGSKA (reference sequence). The CDR3 loop spans 14 amino acids. V lost 3 bases, J lost 4 bases, and 7 bases stayed unmatched. The CDR3 DNA is TGCAGTGCTAGCTGGGGGGGGACCGCAGATACGCAGTATTTT. Its protein is CSASWGGTADTQYF.

This clonotype occurred many times. The genes are TRBV13 and TRBJ1-1; tentatively, D is TRBD1 (5 bases). The germline V gene encodes CDR1 PRHDT and CDR2 FYEKMQ (reference sequence). V was trimmed by 4 bases and J by 4 bases, leaving 13 bases between them. This CDR3 contains 14 residues. Written as DNA, the CDR3 is TGTGCCAGCAGCTCATGGGGGGGATCCACTGAAGCTTTCTTT. This encodes CASSSWGGSTEAFF.

The V gene is TRBV29-1, the J gene TRBJ2-7, with TRBD1 matching 10 bases. The junction had 7 bases not matched to a gene; V was cut back by 6 bases and J by 2 bases. The CDR3 spans 14 residues. The germline gives CDR1 SQVTM, CDR2 ANQGSEA. As DNA, the CDR3 is TGCAGCGTAGGGACAGGGGCCTTAACCTACGAGCAGTACTTC. Its translation: CSVGTGALTYEQYF.

The sample holds a few counts of this clonotype. This chain links TRBV20-1 with TRBJ1-1, with unresolved D. The ends were cut back, 0 bases at V and 7 bases at J, with 15 bases in the middle. Germline CDR1 DFQATT, CDR2 SNEGSKA (reference sequence). CDR3 size: 14 residues. CDR3 coding DNA: TGCAGTGCTAGAGATGAAGCTCGAGAGCTTGAAGCTTTCTTT. Amino acids: CSARDEARELEAFF.

J is TRBJ2-5 and V is TRBV19; tentatively, D is TRBD2 (6 bases). Germline V gene sequence: CDR1 LNHDA, CDR2 SQIVND (reference sequence). Trimming took 10 bases from V and 5 from J, leaving 14 bases between them. CDR3 size: 12 residues. For the CDR3, the DNA is TGTGCCACCACGGAGGGCGGCGAGACCCAGTACTTC. It codes for CATTEGGETQYF.

This chain links TRBV4-3 with TRBJ2-1, with D uncertain. The CDR3 runs to 13 residues. CDR1 is LGHNA and CDR2 is YSLEER in the germline V gene. V was shortened by 1 base and J by 4 bases, with 5 bases between the two germline ends. CDR3: CASSQARYNEQFF. Here the CDR3 DNA reads TGCGCCAGCAGCCAAGCCAGGTACAATGAGCAGTTCTTC.

In its sample, this clonotype was seen many times. The chain recombines TRBV29-1 with TRBJ2-1; TRBD1 matches 8 bases. Looked up from germline, CDR1 is SQVTM and CDR2 is ANQGSEA. V was clipped by 7 bases and J by 7 bases; unmatched bases: 12. The CDR3 has 14 amino acids. The CDR3 sequence: CSAEEGTGWNEQFF. The CDR3, as DNA: TGCAGCGCCGAAGAAGGGACAGGTTGGAATGAGCAGTTCTTC.

In the case of this clonotype: Its ends do not fully match the called genes, so a read error is possible. The chain employs TRBV19 and TRBJ2-4; the D gene could be TRBD1 or TRBD2 (5 bases each). There are 16 residues in the CDR3. Germline V CDR1 and CDR2: LNHDA, SQIVND (reference sequence). The CDR3 is CASSTPRDLAKIIQYF. CDR3 nucleotides: TGTGCCAGTAGTACGCCCAGGGACCTAGCCAAAATCATTCAGTACTTC.

In the case of this clonotype: This may stem from a read error, because a much larger clone lies one nucleotide away. Given the absence of the conserved phenylalanine or tryptophan at the CDR3 end, a read error is likely. This chain links TRBV9 with TRBJ2-3; TRBD1 might be the D (5 bases). The CDR3 is 12 residues long. Germline CDR1 SGDLS, CDR2 YYNGEE. The V and J ends lost 3 bases and 4 bases respectively, with 6 bases between them. The CDR3 loop is CASSEGSDTQYS. The CDR3 nucleotides are TGTGCCAGCAGCGAGGGGTCAGATACGCAGTATTCT.

J is TRBJ2-1 and V is TRBV13; D gene unclear. CDR1 and CDR2 (germline): PRHDT, FYEKMQ (reference sequence). The germline V and J ends were trimmed by 6 bases and 6 bases, with 12 bases remaining between them. The length of the CDR3 is 13 residues. CDR3 in amino acids: CASRQDGTNEQFF. As DNA, the CDR3 is TGTGCCAGCAGACAAGACGGAACCAATGAGCAGTTCTTC.

The table lists this clonotype with a few counts. The rearrangement joins TRBV7-9 to TRBJ2-6; D is ambiguous. Per the germline V gene, CDR1 is SEHNR and CDR2 is FQNEAQ (reference sequence). V was trimmed by 2 bases and J by 0 bases, leaving 8 bases between them. There are 16 residues in the CDR3. In DNA form, the CDR3 reads TGTGCCAGCAGCTTAATCCGGTTCTCTGGGGCCAACGTCCTGACTTTC. Amino acid sequence: CASSLIRFSGANVLTF.

CDR3 nucleotides: TGTGCCAGCAGTCCCTGGGAAGCGGGGCTCACAGATACGCAGTATTTT. Translation: CASSPWEAGLTDTQYF. This chain joins TRBV12-3 or TRBV12-4 and TRBJ2-3; 7 positions agree with TRBD2. V gave up 5 bases and J gave up 2 bases; unmatched junction bases: 10. The CDR3 runs 16 residues.

The rearrangement uses TRBV7-9 and TRBJ2-7; possibly TRBD2 for D (6 bases). The V end lost 6 bases, the J end lost 6 bases, and 9 bases lay between the germline ends. The CDR3 length is 11 residues. Germline V gives CDR1 SEHNR, CDR2 FQNEAQ (reference sequence). The DNA for the CDR3 is TGTGCCAGCAGGGGGGGTCCCGAGCAGTACTTC. This translates into CASRGGPEQYF. The variable domain in full, completed from reference TRBV7-9 and TRBJ2-7, reads DTGVSQNPRHKITKRGQNVTFRCDPISEHNRLYWYRQTLGQGPEFLTYFQNEAQLEKSRLLSDRFSAERPKGSFSTLEIQRTEQGDSAMYLCASRGGPEQYFGPGTRLTVT.

Only a few counts were recorded for this clonotype. The chain has TRBV7-3 and TRBJ2-1; 11 nucleotides line up with TRBD2. The CDR3 contains 14 residues. Trimming at V came to 3 bases and at J to 8 bases, leaving 3 bases not matched to a gene. Germline V gives CDR1 SGHTA, CDR2 FQGTGA. This CDR3 is CASSLGTSGDEQFF. As DNA, the CDR3 is TGTGCCAGCAGCTTGGGGACTAGCGGCGATGAGCAGTTCTTC.